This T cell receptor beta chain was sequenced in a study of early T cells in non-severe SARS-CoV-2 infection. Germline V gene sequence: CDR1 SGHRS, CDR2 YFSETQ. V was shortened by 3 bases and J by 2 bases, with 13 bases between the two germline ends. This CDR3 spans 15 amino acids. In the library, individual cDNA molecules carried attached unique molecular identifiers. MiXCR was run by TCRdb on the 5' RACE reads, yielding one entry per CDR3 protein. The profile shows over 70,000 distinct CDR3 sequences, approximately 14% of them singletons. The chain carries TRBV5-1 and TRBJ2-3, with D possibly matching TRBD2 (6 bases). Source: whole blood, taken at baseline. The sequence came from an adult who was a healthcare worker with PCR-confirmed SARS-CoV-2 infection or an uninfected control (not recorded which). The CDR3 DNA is TGCGCCAGCAGCTCCGGGACTCAGCCCACAGATACGCAGTATTTT. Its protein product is CASSSGTQPTDTQYF.